This TCR beta chain emerged from a study of blood T cell repertoires in COVID-19. Whole-study context: COVID-19 samples collected from the United States, Italy and Spain covered acute and convalescent phases. The analysed material was cDNA or gDNA that came from T cells, B-cell-depleted T cells, or PBMCs.

This clone was detected once. In the study's own analysis: How many nucleated cells were present was estimated from reference gene primer amplification. Sequenced by immunoSEQ multiplex PCR; TCRdb stores in-frame clones only, minus some. V and J calls and clone size are those listed in that table; D and trimming were worked out from the DNA. The sample includes some 220,000 clones, around 85% of them seen just once. Trimming cost V 3 bases and J 2 bases; bases outside gene matches: 13. Germline assignment: CDR1 LGHNA and CDR2 YNFKEQ. This CDR3 comprises 18 residues. The sample comprised peripheral blood. This clonotype was sampled from a woman between 55 and 75 years old with active or convalescent COVID-19. The chain uses TRBV4-2 and TRBJ2-5; 9 positions agree with TRBD1. In DNA, the CDR3 is TGTGCCAGCAGCCAGAGGGGACAGGGTTGGTTTAGGCAAGAGACCCAGTACTTC. Its translation is CASSQRGQGWFRQETQYF.